Listed below are T cell receptor beta chains from one sample, sequenced in a study of cytotoxic CD8 clonotypes in ibrutinib-treated CLL. Produced via immunoSEQ multiplex PCR; TCRdb's table is partial and in-frame only. The sample yields about 97,000 clones, approximately 82% seen once. The sample in question was PBMCs, obtained after 12 months of ibrutinib treatment. The receptors originated from a human donor with chronic lymphocytic leukemia. Each CDR3 is given with its conserved first and last residue. The order of the fields is clone size, D gene, V gene, J gene, CDR3 DNA, CDR3 protein. D genes are given only for firm matches. Some rows have no size entry. The others give once, few or many, or a class for an expanded clone.

>NA|NA|TRBV15|TRBJ1-4
TGTGCCACCAGCAGTAGAACTAATGAAAAACTGTTTTTT
CATSSRTNEKLFF
>NA|NA|TRBV6-1|TRBJ1-1
TGTGCCAGCCAGGGCGCGCCGCGAAACACTGAAGCTTTCTTT
CASQGAPRNTEAFF
>NA|NA|TRBV5-1|TRBJ2-2
TGCGCCAGCAGCTGGGGGACACCGAACACCGGGGAGCTGTTTTTT
CASSWGTPNTGELFF
>NA|NA|TRBV11-2|TRBJ1-2
TGTGCCAGCAGCTTAGATCAAGGGGGCTACACCTTC
CASSLDQGGYTF
>NA|TRBD1|TRBV7-3|TRBJ1-2
TGTGCCAGCAGCTTTCCGGGACAGGGGTTAAACTATGGCTACACCTTC
CASSFPGQGLNYGYTF
>NA|NA|TRBV21-1|TRBJ2-7
TGTGCCAGCAGCAAATTTCCGTTCAAAGCTGACTACGAGCAGTACTTC
CASSKFPFKADYEQYF
>NA|NA|TRBV7-2|TRBJ2-3
TGTGCCAGCAGCTTACTCTCCCTAGGACGTTCAGATACGCAGTATTTT
CASSLLSLGRSDTQYF
>NA|NA|TRBV11-2|TRBJ2-5
TGTGCCAGCAGCTTAAGGGGGGCAGGGGCCCTCCAAGAGACCCAGTACTTC
CASSLRGAGALQETQYF
>NA|NA|TRBV2|TRBJ2-3
TGTGCCAGCAGTGTCGGGGCAGGTCCCACAGATACGCAGTATTTT
CASSVGAGPTDTQYF
>NA|NA|TRBV5-4|TRBJ2-6
TGTGCCAGCAGCTTGGGCGGGGCCCGGGGTGGGGCCAACGTCCTGACTTTC
CASSLGGARGGANVLTF
>NA|NA|TRBV7-2|TRBJ2-5
TGTGCCAGCAGCTTAGAGGCGGAAGAGACCCAGTACTTC
CASSLEAEETQYF
>NA|NA|TRBV10-3|TRBJ1-3
TGTGCCATTAAGCTGGACCGCTCTGGAAACACCATATATTTT
CAIKLDRSGNTIYF
>NA|TRBD2|TRBV6-6|TRBJ2-7
TGTGCCAGCAGTGCGGGGGGTCAAGCCCTGGAGCAGTACTTC
CASSAGGQALEQYF
>NA|TRBD1|TRBV4-2|TRBJ1-5
TGTGCCAGCAGCCAAGGTGTCACAGGGGGCGGCAATCAGCCCCAGCATTTT
CASSQGVTGGGNQPQHF
>NA|TRBD1|TRBV6-9|TRBJ1-1
TGTGCCAGGGAGGACAGGGCCACTGAAGCTTTCTTT
CAREDRATEAFF
>NA|NA|TRBV14|TRBJ2-2
TGTGCCAGCAGCCTAAGAAACAAGGCGGCCGGGGAGCTGTTTTTT
CASSLRNKAAGELFF
>NA|NA|TRBV5-1|TRBJ1-1
TGCGCCAGCAGCGCGACCCGGGGGGCGGTGAACACTGAAGCTTTCTTT
CASSATRGAVNTEAFF
>few|NA|TRBV7-2|TRBJ2-2
TGTGCCAGCAGCTTAAGACGGGGGAACACCGGGGAGCTGTTTTTT
CASSLRRGNTGELFF
>many|NA|TRBV27|TRBJ2-3
TGTGCCAGCAGTGTCCGGGCCTTTGACACAGATACGCAGTATTTT
CASSVRAFDTDTQYF
>NA|TRBD2|TRBV19|TRBJ2-7
TGTGCCAGTACCGGACTAGCGGGGTTAGGACAGTACTTC
CASTGLAGLGQYF
>NA|NA|TRBV5-8|TRBJ2-1
TGTGCCAGCAGCTTGAGAAGAACCGCTGAGCAGTTCTTC
CASSLRRTAEQFF
>NA|NA|TRBV11-3|TRBJ2-2
TGTGCCAGCAGCTTAAGGTTTGGGGAGCTGTTTTTT
CASSLRFGELFF
>NA|TRBD2|TRBV27|TRBJ2-1
TGTGCCAGCAGTTTATTAGCGGGGGCCTTATACAATGAGCAGTTCTTC
CASSLLAGALYNEQFF
>NA|NA|TRBV7-2|TRBJ1-5
TGTGCCAGCAGCTTAAAAGGGAACAATCAGCCCCAGCATTTT
CASSLKGNNQPQHF
>NA|NA|TRBV7-2|TRBJ2-2
TGTGCCAGCAGCCCGTCCAGGGACACCGGGGAGCTGTTTTTT
CASSPSRDTGELFF
>NA|NA|TRBV5-1|TRBJ2-3
TGCGCCAGCAGCTTGGACGGGGATACGCAGTATTTT
CASSLDGDTQYF
>NA|NA|TRBV7-2|TRBJ1-6
TGTGCCAGCAGCTTAGGGGCGGGATTCTATAATTCACCCCTCCACTTT
CASSLGAGFYNSPLHF
>NA|NA|TRBV5-1|TRBJ2-3
TGCGCCAGCAGCTTGTTACGATTGGGCGGGGAGAACACAGATACGCAGTATTTT
CASSLLRLGGENTDTQYF
>NA|NA|TRBV11-2|TRBJ1-2
TGTGCCCCCGTTAACTATGGCTACACCTTC
CAPVNYGYTF
>NA|TRBD1|TRBV7-9|TRBJ1-2
TGTGCCAGCAGCTTAGTCCCCCAGGGGGGAGGACATGGCTACACCTTC
CASSLVPQGGGHGYTF
>NA|NA|TRBV30|TRBJ1-2
TGTGCCTGGAGAGGGGCTGGCTACACCTTC
CAWRGAGYTF
>NA|NA|TRBV18|TRBJ1-1
TGTGCCAGCTCACTTTCAAGCCCACGGACCACTGAAGCTTTCTTT
CASSLSSPRTTEAFF
>NA|NA|TRBV7-2|TRBJ2-5
TGTGCCAGCAGCTTAGGAAGCCGGGAGACCCAGTACTTC
CASSLGSRETQYF
>NA|TRBD1|TRBV6-6|TRBJ2-7
TGTGCCAGCCGATACGGGACAGCCTACGAGCAGTACTTC
CASRYGTAYEQYF
>NA|NA|TRBV7-9|TRBJ2-7
TGTGCCAGCAGCTTAGTAGGCCACAGCTACGAGCAGTACTTC
CASSLVGHSYEQYF
>NA|NA|TRBV4-3|TRBJ2-7
TGCGCCAGCAGCCAAGGGGGGGCGGGTTTCCTTCACGAGCAGTACTTC
CASSQGGAGFLHEQYF
>NA|NA|TRBV5-6|TRBJ2-7
TGTGCCAGCAGGTTTTCGGGGGTTCGATACGAGCAGTACTTC
CASRFSGVRYEQYF
>NA|NA|TRBV29-1|TRBJ1-2
TGCAGCTCGGCGGCGGGGAGGGGAAATGGCTACACCTTC
CSSAAGRGNGYTF
>NA|NA|TRBV15|TRBJ1-6
TGTGCCACCAGCAGATCACCTCCGGGACAACATAATTCACCCCTCCACTTT
CATSRSPPGQHNSPLHF
>NA|NA|TRBV5-4|TRBJ1-6
TGTGCCAGCAGCACCAGACAGGATAATTCACCCCTCCACTTT
CASSTRQDNSPLHF
>once|TRBD1|TRBV25-1|TRBJ2-2
TGTGCCAGCAGTGGTCCCCGGACAGGCCACGAAGGGGAGCTGTTTTTT
CASSGPRTGHEGELFF
>NA|NA|TRBV2|TRBJ1-2
TGTGCCAGCAGTGGGACGGGTTATTATGGCTACACCTTC
CASSGTGYYGYTF
>NA|NA|TRBV7-2|TRBJ2-7
TGTGCCAGCAGCTTAGAAGCAGGGAACTACGAGCAGTACTTC
CASSLEAGNYEQYF
>NA|TRBD1|TRBV15|TRBJ2-3
TGTGCCACCAGCAGAGGAACAGGGGGTGTCACAGATACGCAGTATTTT
CATSRGTGGVTDTQYF
>NA|TRBD1|TRBV29-1|TRBJ2-1
TGCAGCTTCGGGACAGCAGAGTCCTACAATGAGCAGTTCTTC
CSFGTAESYNEQFF
>NA|NA|TRBV10-1|TRBJ1-4
TGCGCCAGCAGTGCAGTCGGGGCTGCTAATGAAAAACTGTTTTTT
CASSAVGAANEKLFF
>NA|NA|TRBV6-1|TRBJ2-7
TGTGCCAGCAGTCGACAGGAGCGCTACGAGCAGTACTTC
CASSRQERYEQYF
>NA|TRBD1|TRBV6-1|TRBJ2-7
TGTGCCAGCAGTGGAGGACAGGCCAGTCGGGACGAGCAGTACTTC
CASSGGQASRDEQYF
>NA|TRBD1|TRBV27|TRBJ2-2
TGTGCCAGCCGCAGGACAGGGGGCGCTTCCGGGGAGCTGTTTTTT
CASRRTGGASGELFF
>NA|NA|TRBV5-1|TRBJ2-1
TGCGCCAGCAGCCCACAGGGCCGGGCGGGCAATGAGCAGTTCTTC
CASSPQGRAGNEQFF
>NA|NA|TRBV25-1|TRBJ2-5
TGTGCCAGCAGTGAATTGGGAACAGGGCTTCAGTACTTC
CASSELGTGLQYF
>once|NA|TRBV6-6|TRBJ1-4
TGTGCCAGCAGTTACTCGCAGCGAGAAAAACTGTTTTTT
CASSYSQREKLFF
>few|TRBD2|TRBV30|TRBJ2-3
TGTGCCTGGAGCAGGGCTAGCGGAATCACGCAGTATTTT
CAWSRASGITQYF